Below are 10 T cell receptor beta chains sequenced from a single sample in a study of T cells expressing NK-cell markers. For each CDR3 protein, TCRdb gives one entry from its re-call of the 5' RACE reads, without DNA. The sample totals 250,000 to 300,000 distinct CDR3 sequences; its top ten clones hold around 4.3%. The material sequenced was blood T cells: a sorted CD56 or NKG2C T cell subset, CD4+ or CD8+ T cells, or bulk PBMC T cells (not recorded which). Every receptor here comes from a woman aged 18 to 75 in good health.

This sequence joins TRBV20-1 and TRBJ2-3; TCRdb gives TRBD1 as the D gene, but with no DNA this cannot be confirmed. Germline V gene lookup returns CDR1 DFQATT and CDR2 SNEGSKA (reference sequence). The CDR3 covers 14 residues. The CDR3 region is CSAKRGASTDTQYF.

The CDR3: CSARPTAQETQYF. V usage is TRBV20-1 and J usage is TRBJ2-5; TCRdb outputs TRBD1, but without DNA this stays unchecked. The CDR3 length is 13 residues. Germline CDR1 and CDR2: DFQATT and SNEGSKA (reference sequence).

The CDR3 spells CASSLGAGLAKNIQYF. The chain recombines TRBV27 with TRBJ2-4; TCRdb designates TRBD1, a call that cannot be tested without DNA. CDR1 and CDR2 from the germline V gene are MNHEY and SMNVEV (reference sequence). The CDR3 is 16 residues long.

This chain links TRBV12-3 or TRBV12-4 with TRBJ2-7; with no DNA, the TCRdb D assignment of TRBD1 cannot be verified. The CDR3 has 14 amino acids. The CDR3 is CASSQTGNAYEQYF.

The V call is TRBV28, the J call TRBJ2-7; as DNA is missing, the TRBD1 call by TCRdb cannot be tested. CDR3 length: 14 residues. Germline loops: CDR1 MDHEN, CDR2 SYDVKM. The CDR3 sequence is CASRTGTGLDEQYF.

The chain uses TRBV19 and TRBJ2-5; TCRdb proposes TRBD1, but this gene call is untestable without DNA. CDR1 LNHDA and CDR2 SQIVND come from the germline V gene (reference sequence). The CDR3 is 14 amino acids. The CDR3 loop reads CASRRDRDSGTQYF.

The chain uses TRBV12-3 or TRBV12-4 and TRBJ1-1; TCRdb names TRBD1, which stays unverified in the absence of DNA. This CDR3 is 15 amino acids long. CDR3 sequence: CASSLTGRGNTEAFF.

The V call is TRBV28, the J call TRBJ1-2; TCRdb's D gene call, TRBD1, goes unchecked for lack of DNA. This CDR3 contains 14 residues. Germline-derived CDR1 and CDR2 are MDHEN and SYDVKM. The CDR3 is CASSLYGQGDGYTF.

The rearrangement links TRBV20-1 to TRBJ1-1. This CDR3 spans 13 amino acids. CDR1 is DFQATT, CDR2 SNEGSKA, per germline (reference sequence). The CDR3 here is CSADPTTNTEAFF.

This chain uses TRBV4-3 with TRBJ2-1; TCRdb outputs TRBD1, but without DNA this stays unchecked. CDR3 length: 15 residues. Germline lookup yields CDR1 LGHNA and CDR2 YSLEER. This CDR3 reads CASSPTGVYYNEQFF.